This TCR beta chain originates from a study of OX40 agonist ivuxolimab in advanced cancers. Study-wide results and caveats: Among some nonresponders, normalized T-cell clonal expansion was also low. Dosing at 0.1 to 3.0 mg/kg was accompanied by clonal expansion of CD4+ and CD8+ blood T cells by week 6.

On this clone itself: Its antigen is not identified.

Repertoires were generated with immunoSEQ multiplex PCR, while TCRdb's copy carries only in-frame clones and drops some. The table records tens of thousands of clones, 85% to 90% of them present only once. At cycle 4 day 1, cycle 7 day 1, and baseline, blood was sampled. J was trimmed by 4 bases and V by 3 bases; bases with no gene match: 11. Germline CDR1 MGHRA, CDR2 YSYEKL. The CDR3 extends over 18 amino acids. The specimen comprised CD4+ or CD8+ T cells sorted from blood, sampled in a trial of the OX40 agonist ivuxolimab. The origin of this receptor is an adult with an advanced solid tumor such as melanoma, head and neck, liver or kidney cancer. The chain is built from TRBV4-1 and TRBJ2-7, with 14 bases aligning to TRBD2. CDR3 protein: CASSQPRLAGGPRYEQYF. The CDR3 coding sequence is TGCGCCAGCAGCCAGCCGAGACTAGCGGGAGGGCCCAGGTACGAGCAGTACTTC.